The clone carrying this TCR beta chain was counted between two and nine times. Its specificity is unknown. V was clipped by 9 bases and J by 2 bases, with 12 bases between them. The germline V gene encodes CDR1 SGHNT and CDR2 YYREEE (reference sequence). This CDR3 is built from 13 residues. This sample is drawn from a study of cytomegalovirus exposure and HLA in healthy donors. Study summary: As released early, the data held 70 million to 95 million unique TCRs from HLA-typed donors. Study observations and caveats: Researchers had no immune exposure information except CMV serostatus available. TCR beta chains numbering some 160 were designated cytomegalovirus-associated. About 87% or about 30% of the time was how often most TCR beta V segments were productive, according to an earlier analysis.

The PCR made use of 60 Vbeta and 13 Jbeta primers. Assay used: immunoSEQ multiplex PCR; TCRdb lists only in-frame clones, some missing. The sample records about 150,000 clones, about 83% being singletons. The chain uses TRBV5-4 and TRBJ2-4; maybe TRBD1 (5 bases). This TCR was sampled from a man aged 40-55 years in good health and CMV-seropositive. The sequencing sample was made of PBMCs. CDR3 sequence: CATQTATKNIQYF. The CDR3 nucleotides read TGTGCCACCCAGACAGCTACCAAAAACATTCAGTACTTC.